This T cell receptor beta chain was documented in a study of shared clonotypes between healthy human individuals. Overall study results and limits: Relative to their counterparts shared across all four donors, non-shared clonotypes exhibited diminished generation probabilities. In general, naive subsets displayed greater estimated richness than memory subsets did.

Sequenced by immunoSEQ multiplex PCR; TCRdb stores in-frame clones only, minus some. This sample yields about 820,000 clones, of which about 92% are seen a single time; about 25% belongs to the top ten. In the naive CD8 group, cells lacked CD45RO and were positively selected for CCR7, so terminally differentiated effector memory CD45RA+ cells were left out. As to this clone: Its antigen remains unknown.

Germline CDR1 reads SGHAT; CDR2 reads FQNNGV. This CDR3 contains 14 residues. Deletions cut 2 bases from V and 2 bases from J, with 10 bases between. The TCR originated in a man aged 30 to 39 in good health. Sequencing input: naive CD8+ T cells sorted from blood. The chain joins TRBV11-2 to TRBJ2-7, with D hard to call. CDR3 region: CASSLLGRPYEQYF. The CDR3 DNA is TGTGCCAGCAGCTTACTCGGTCGGCCCTACGAGCAGTACTTC.